This TCR beta chain appears in the sequencing data of a study of cytomegalovirus exposure and HLA in healthy donors. Study-wide results and limits: Among immune exposure information, only CMV serostatus was available.

With respect to this clone: Its antigen is not known.

The PCR was carried out with 60 Vbeta primers and 13 Jbeta primers. Generated by immunoSEQ multiplex PCR, the TCRdb table keeps only in-frame clones and is missing some. The sample lists more than 200,000 clones; 70% to 90% were seen once. Germline loops: CDR1 SGHVS, CDR2 FQNEAQ. V gave up 5 bases and J gave up 4 bases; unmatched junction bases: 11. The CDR3 is made up of 17 amino acids. This TCR was sampled from a human donor in good health. The rearrangement joins TRBV7-8 to TRBJ2-3; 11 bases line up with TRBD2. The sequenced sample was PBMCs. CDR3 amino acids: CASSKALTSGNADTQYF. The CDR3 region has the DNA TGTGCCAGCAGCAAAGCTTTGACTAGCGGGAACGCAGATACGCAGTATTTT.